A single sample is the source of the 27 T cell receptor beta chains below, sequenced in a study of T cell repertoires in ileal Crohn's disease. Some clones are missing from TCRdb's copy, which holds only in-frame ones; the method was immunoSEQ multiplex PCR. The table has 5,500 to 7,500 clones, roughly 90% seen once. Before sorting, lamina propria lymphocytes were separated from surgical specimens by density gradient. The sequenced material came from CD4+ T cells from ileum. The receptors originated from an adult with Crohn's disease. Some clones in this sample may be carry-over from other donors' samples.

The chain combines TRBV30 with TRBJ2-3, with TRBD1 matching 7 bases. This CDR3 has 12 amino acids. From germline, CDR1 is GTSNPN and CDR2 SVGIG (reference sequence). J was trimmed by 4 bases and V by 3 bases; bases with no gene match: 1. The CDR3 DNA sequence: TGTGCCTGGAGAGGGGGCCCAGATACGCAGTATTTT. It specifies CAWRGGPDTQYF.

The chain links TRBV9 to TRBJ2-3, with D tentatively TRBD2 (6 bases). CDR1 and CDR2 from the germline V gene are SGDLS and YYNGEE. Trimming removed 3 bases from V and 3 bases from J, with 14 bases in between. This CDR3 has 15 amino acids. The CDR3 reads CASSASSVGTDTQYF. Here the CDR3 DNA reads TGTGCCAGCAGCGCTTCTAGCGTCGGTACAGATACGCAGTATTTT.

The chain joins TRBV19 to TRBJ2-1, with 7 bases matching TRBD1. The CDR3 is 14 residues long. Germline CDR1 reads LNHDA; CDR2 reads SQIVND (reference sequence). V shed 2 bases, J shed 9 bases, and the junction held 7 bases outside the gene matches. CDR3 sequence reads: CASSIQGGAGEQFF. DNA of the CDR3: TGTGCCAGTAGTATACAAGGGGGCGCGGGTGAGCAGTTCTTC.

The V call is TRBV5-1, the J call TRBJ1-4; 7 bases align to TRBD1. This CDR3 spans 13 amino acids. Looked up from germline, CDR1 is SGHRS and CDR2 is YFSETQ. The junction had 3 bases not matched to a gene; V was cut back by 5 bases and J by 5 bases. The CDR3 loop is CASRGQSNEKLFF. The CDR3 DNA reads TGCGCCAGCAGGGGACAGTCGAATGAAAAACTGTTTTTT.

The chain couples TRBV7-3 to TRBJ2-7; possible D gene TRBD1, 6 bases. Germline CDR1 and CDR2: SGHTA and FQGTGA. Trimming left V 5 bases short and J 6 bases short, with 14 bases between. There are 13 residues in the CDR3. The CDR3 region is CASSLRTEGEQYF. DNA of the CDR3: TGTGCCAGCAGCCTGAGGACAGAGGGCGAGCAGTACTTC.

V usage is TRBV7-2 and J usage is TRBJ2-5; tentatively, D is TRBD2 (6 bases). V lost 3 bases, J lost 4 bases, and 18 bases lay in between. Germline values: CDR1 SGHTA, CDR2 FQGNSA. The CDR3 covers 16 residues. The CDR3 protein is CASSFSRSAGIETQYF. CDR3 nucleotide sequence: TGTGCCAGCAGCTTCAGTAGGTCGGCGGGAATAGAGACCCAGTACTTC.

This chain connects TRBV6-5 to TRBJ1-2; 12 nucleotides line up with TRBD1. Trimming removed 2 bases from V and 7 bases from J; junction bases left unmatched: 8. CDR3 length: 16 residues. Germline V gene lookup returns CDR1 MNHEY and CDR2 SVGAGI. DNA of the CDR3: TGTGCCAGCAGTTACGGGACAGGGGGCGCCGGAGGTGGCTACACCTTC. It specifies CASSYGTGGAGGGYTF.

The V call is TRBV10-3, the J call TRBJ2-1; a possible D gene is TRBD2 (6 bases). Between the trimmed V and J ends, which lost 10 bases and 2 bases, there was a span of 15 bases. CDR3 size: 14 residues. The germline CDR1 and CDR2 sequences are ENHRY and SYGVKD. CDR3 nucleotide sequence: TGTGCCAGCGGTCCGGGAGCACCCTACAATGAGCAGTTCTTC. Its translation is CASGPGAPYNEQFF.

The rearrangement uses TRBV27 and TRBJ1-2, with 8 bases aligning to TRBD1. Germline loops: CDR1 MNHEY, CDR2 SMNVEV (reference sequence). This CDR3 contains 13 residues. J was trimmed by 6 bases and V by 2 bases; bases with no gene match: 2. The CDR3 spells CASSLGQGHGYTF. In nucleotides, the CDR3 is TGTGCCAGCAGTTTAGGACAGGGACATGGCTACACCTTC.

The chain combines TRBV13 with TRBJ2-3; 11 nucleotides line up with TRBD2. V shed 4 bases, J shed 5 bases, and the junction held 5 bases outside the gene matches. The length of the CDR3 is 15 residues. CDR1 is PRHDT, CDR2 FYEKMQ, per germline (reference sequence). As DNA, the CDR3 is TGTGCCAGCAGCTCCATACTAGCGGGAGTAGATACGCAGTATTTT. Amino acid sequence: CASSSILAGVDTQYF.

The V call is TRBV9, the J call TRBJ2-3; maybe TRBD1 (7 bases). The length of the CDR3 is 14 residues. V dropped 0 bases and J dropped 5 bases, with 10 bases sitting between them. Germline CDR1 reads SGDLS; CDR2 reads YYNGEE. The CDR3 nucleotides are TGTGCCAGCAGCGTAGGGCAGGGGGGAGATACGCAGTATTTT. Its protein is CASSVGQGGDTQYF.

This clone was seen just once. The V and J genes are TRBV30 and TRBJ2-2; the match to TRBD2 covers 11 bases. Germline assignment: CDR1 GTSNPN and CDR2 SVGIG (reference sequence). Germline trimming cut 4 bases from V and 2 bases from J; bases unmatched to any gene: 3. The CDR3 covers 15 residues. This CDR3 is CAWNRLAGNTGELFF. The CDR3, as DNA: TGTGCCTGGAACCGACTAGCGGGAAACACCGGGGAGCTGTTTTTT.

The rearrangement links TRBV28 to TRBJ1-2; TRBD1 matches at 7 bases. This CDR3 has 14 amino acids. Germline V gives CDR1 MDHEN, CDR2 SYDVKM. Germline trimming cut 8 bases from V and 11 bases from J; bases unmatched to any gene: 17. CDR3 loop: CASRERQGGRVYTF. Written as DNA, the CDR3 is TGTGCCAGCCGAGAAAGACAGGGAGGACGGGTATACACCTTC.

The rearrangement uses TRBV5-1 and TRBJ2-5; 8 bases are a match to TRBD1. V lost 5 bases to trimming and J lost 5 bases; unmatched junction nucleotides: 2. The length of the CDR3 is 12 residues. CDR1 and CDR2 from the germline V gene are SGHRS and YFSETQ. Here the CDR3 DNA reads TGCGCCAGCAGGACAGGGGTTGAGACCCAGTACTTC. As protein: CASRTGVETQYF. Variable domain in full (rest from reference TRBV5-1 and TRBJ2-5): KAGVTQTPRYLIKTRGQQVTLSCSPISGHRSVSWYQQTPGQGLQFLFEYFSETQRNKGNFPGRFSGRQFSNSRSEMNVSTLELGDSALYLCASRTGVETQYFGPGTRLLVL.

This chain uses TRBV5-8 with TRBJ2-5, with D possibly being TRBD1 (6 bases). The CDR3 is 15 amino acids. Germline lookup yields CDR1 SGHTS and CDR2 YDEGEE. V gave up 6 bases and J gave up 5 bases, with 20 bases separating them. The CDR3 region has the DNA TGTGCCAGCAAACAGGGTAGTGGCCTCGGGGAGACCCAGTACTTC. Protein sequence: CASKQGSGLGETQYF.

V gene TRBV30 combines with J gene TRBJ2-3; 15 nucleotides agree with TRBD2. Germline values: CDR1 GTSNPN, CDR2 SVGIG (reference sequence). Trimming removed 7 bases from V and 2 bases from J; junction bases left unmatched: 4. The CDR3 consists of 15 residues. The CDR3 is CASGLAGGFTDTQYF. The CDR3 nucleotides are TGTGCCTCCGGACTAGCGGGAGGGTTCACAGATACGCAGTATTTT. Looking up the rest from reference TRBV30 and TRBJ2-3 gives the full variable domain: SQTIHQWPATLVQPVGSPLSLECTVEGTSNPNLYWYRQAAGRGLQLLFYSVGIGQISSEVPQNLSASRPQDRQFILSSKKLLLSDSGFYLCASGLAGGFTDTQYFGPGTRLTVL.

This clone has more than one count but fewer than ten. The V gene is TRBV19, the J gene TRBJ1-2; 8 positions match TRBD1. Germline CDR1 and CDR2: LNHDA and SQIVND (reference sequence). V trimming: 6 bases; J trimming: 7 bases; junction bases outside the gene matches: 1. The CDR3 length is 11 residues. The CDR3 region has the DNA TGTGCCAGTAGGGACAGGGTTGGCTACACCTTC. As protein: CASRDRVGYTF.

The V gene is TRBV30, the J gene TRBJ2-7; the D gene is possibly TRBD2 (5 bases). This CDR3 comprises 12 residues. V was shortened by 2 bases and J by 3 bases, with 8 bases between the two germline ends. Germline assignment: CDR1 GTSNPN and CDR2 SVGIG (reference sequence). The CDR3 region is CAWSPGIYEQYF. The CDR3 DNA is TGTGCCTGGAGTCCGGGAATCTACGAGCAGTACTTC.

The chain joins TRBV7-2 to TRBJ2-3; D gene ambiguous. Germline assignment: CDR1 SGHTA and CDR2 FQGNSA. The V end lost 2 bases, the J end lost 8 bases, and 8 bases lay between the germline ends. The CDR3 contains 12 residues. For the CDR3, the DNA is TGTGCCAGCAGCTTATCCGCCGGTACGCAGTATTTT. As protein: CASSLSAGTQYF.

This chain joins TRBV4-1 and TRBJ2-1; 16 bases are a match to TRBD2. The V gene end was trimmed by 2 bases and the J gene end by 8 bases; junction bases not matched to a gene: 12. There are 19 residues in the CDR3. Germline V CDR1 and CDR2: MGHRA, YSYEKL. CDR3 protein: CASSQPGLAGGKVQHEQFF. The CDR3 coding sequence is TGCGCCAGCAGCCAACCGGGACTAGCGGGAGGGAAAGTCCAGCATGAGCAGTTCTTC.

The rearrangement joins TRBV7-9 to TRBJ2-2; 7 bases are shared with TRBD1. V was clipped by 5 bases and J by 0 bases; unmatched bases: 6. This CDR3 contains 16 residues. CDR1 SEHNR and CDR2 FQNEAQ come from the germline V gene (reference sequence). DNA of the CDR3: TGTGCCAGCAGCCCCGGGACAGCCGCGAACACCGGGGAGCTGTTTTTT. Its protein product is CASSPGTAANTGELFF.

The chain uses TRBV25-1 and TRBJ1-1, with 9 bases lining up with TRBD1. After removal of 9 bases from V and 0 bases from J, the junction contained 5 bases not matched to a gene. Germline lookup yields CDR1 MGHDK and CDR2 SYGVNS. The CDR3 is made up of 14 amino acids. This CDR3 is CASGTGIMNTEAFF. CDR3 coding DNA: TGTGCCAGTGGGACAGGGATCATGAACACTGAAGCTTTCTTT.

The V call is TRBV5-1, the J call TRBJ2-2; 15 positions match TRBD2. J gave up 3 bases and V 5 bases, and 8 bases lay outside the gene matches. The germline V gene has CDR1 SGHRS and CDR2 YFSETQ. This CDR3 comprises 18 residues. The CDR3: CASRPRTSGRADTGELFF. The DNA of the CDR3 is TGCGCCAGCAGACCTAGGACTAGCGGGAGGGCCGACACCGGGGAGCTGTTTTTT.

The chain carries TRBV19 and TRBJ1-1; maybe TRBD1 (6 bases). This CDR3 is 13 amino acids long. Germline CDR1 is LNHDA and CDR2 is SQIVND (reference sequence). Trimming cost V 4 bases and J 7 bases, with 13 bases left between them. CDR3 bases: TGTGCCAGTAGTAGCACTACAGGGATTGAAGCTTTCTTT. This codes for CASSSTTGIEAFF.

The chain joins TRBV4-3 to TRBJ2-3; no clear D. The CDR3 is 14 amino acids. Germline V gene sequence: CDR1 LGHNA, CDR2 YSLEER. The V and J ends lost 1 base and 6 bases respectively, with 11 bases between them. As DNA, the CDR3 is TGCGCCAGCAGCCAAGGGCATGGTGTCGATACGCAGTATTTT. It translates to CASSQGHGVDTQYF.

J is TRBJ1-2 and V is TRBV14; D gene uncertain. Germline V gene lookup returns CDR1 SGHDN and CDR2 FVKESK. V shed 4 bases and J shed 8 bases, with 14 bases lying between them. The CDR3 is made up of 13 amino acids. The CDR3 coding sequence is TGTGCCAGCAGCCCCGGGTCTGCGAGGGGCTACACCTTC. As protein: CASSPGSARGYTF.

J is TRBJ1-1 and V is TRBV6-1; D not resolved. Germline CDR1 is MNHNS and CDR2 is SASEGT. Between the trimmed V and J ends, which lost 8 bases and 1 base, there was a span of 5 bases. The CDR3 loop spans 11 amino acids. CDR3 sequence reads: CASLRNTEAFF. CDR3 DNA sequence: TGTGCCAGCCTGAGGAACACTGAAGCTTTCTTT.